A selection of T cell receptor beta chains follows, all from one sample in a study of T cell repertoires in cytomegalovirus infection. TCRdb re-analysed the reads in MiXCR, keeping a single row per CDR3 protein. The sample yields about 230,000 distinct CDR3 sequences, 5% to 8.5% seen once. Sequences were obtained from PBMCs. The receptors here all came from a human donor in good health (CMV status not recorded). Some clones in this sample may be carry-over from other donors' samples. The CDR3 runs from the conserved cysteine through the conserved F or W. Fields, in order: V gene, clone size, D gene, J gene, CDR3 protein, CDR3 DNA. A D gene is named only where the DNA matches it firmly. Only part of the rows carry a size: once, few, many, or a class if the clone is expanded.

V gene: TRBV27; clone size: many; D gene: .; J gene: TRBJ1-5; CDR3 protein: CASSLGVNSNQPQHF; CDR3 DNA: TGTGCCAGCAGCCTAGGGGTCAATAGCAATCAGCCCCAGCATTTT
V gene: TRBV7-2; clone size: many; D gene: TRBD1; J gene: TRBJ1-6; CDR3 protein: CASSLDLLRGRGGNSPLHF; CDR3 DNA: TGTGCCAGCAGCTTAGACCTCCTTAGGGGGCGGGGAGGAAATTCACCCCTCCACTTT
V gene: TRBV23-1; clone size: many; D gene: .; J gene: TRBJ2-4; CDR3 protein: CASTLRGGKDKNIQYF; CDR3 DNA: TGCGCCAGCACTCTAAGAGGGGGGAAAGACAAAAACATTCAGTACTTC
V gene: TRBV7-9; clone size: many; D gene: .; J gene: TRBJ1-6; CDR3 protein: CASSQGGLSPLHF; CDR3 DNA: TGTGCCAGCAGCCAAGGGGGTCTATCACCCCTCCACTTT
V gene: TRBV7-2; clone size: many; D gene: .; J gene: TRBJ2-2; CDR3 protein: CASSLARQTGGELFF; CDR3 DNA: TGTGCCAGCAGCTTAGCGCGACAGACCGGCGGGGAGCTGTTTTTT
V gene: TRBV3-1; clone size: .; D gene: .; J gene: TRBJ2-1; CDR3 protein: CASSPIRSNEQFF; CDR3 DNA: TGTGCCAGCAGCCCTATCCGGTCCAATGAGCAGTTCTTC
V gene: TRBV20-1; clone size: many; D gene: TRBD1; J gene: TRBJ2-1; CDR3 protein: CSATKGGAEQFF; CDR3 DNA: TGCAGTGCTACGAAAGGGGGCGCGGAGCAGTTCTTC
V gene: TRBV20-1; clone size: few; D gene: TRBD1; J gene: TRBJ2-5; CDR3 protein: CSASRDRVETQYF; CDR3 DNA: TGCAGTGCTAGCCGGGACAGGGTAGAGACCCAGTACTTC
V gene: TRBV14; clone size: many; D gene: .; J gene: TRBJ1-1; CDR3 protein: CASSLRGGGPRTEAFF; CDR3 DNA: TGTGCCAGCAGCCTGCGAGGGGGAGGGCCTAGGACTGAAGCTTTCTTT
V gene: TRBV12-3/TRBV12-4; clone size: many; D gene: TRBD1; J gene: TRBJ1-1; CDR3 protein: CASSRDSGAQNTEAFF; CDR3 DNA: TGTGCCAGCAGCAGGGACAGCGGGGCCCAGAACACTGAAGCTTTCTTT
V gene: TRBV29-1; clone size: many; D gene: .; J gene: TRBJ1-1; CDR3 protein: CSATGQNTEAFF; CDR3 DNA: TGCAGCGCTACGGGACAGAACACTGAAGCTTTCTTT
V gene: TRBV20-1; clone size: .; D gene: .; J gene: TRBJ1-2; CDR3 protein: CSASEGLFYGYTF; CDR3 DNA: TGCAGTGCTAGTGAAGGGCTCTTCTATGGCTACACCTTC
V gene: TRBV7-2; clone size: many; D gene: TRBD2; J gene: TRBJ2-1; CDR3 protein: CASSLEQIAGGPYNEQFF; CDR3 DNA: TGTGCCAGCAGCTTGGAACAAATAGCGGGGGGCCCCTACAATGAGCAGTTCTTC
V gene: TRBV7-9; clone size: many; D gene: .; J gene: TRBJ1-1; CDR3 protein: CASSPYRAGSTEAFF; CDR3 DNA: TGTGCCAGCAGCCCGTACAGGGCTGGGAGCACTGAAGCTTTCTTT
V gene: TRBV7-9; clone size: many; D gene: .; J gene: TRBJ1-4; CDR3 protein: CASSPEGSGDEKLFF; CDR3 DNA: TGTGCCAGCAGCCCGGAAGGTTCAGGGGATGAAAAACTGTTTTTT
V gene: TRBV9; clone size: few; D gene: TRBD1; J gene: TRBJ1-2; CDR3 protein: CARRRTGDGYTF; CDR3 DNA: TGTGCCAGAAGGAGGACAGGGGACGGCTACACCTTC
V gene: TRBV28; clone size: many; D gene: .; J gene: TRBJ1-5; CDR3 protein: CASSTRGYQPQHF; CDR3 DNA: TGTGCCAGCAGCACCCGGGGGTATCAGCCCCAGCATTTT
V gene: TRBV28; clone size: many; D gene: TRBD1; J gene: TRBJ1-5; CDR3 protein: CASSSPGGRSNQPQHF; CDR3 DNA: TGTGCCAGCAGTTCACCAGGGGGACGGAGCAATCAGCCCCAGCATTTT
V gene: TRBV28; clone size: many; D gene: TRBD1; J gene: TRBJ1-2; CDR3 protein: CASSFETGGAYGYTF; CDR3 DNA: TGTGCCAGCAGTTTTGAGACAGGGGGTGCCTATGGCTACACCTTC
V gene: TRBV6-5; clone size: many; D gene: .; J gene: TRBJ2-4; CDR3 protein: CASSSRLPGGIQYF; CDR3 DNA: TGTGCCAGCAGTTCTAGACTCCCCGGAGGCATTCAGTACTTC
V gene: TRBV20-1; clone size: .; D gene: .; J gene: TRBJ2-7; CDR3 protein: CSARASARGEQYF; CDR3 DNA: TGCAGTGCTAGAGCTAGCGCGCGGGGCGAGCAGTACTTC
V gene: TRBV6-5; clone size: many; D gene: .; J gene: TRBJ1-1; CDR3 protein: CASSYRGVAEAFF; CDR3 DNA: TGTGCCAGCAGTTACCGGGGGGTCGCTGAAGCTTTCTTT
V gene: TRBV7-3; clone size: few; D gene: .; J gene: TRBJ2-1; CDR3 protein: CASSLWGGQGNEQFF; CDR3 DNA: TGTGCCAGCAGCTTATGGGGGGGGCAAGGCAATGAGCAGTTCTTC
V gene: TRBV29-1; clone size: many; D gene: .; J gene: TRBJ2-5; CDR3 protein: CSVEKGLEETQYF; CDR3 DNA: TGCAGCGTTGAAAAAGGGTTAGAAGAGACCCAGTACTTC
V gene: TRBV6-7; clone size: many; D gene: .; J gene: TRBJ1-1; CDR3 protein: CASSYGVFLGWAFF; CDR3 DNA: TGTGCCAGCAGTTACGGCGTCTTCCTGGGATGGGCTTTCTTT
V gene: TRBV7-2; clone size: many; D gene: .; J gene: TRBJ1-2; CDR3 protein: CASSRPGNYGYTF; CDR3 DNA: TGTGCCAGCAGCCGCCCGGGGAACTATGGCTACACCTTC
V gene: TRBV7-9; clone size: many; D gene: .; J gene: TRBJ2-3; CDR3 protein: CASSPRGPDTQYF; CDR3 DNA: TGTGCCAGCAGCCCCAGGGGCCCAGATACGCAGTATTTT
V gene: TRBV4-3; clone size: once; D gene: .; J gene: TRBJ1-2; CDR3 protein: CASSQEEGQRMGGYTF; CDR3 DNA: TGCGCCAGCAGCCAAGAGGAAGGACAGCGGATGGGGGGCTACACCTTC
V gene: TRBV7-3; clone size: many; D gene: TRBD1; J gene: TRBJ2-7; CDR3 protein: CASSSYSGGSDEQYF; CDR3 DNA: TGTGCCAGCAGCTCTTACTCAGGGGGCAGCGACGAGCAGTACTTC
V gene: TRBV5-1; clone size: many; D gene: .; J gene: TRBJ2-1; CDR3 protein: CASSTRRETPFNYNEQFF; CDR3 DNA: TGCGCCAGCAGCACCCGACGGGAAACACCCTTCAACTACAATGAGCAGTTCTTC
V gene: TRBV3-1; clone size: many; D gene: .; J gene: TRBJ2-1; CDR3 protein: CASSQERLSNEQFF; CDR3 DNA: TGTGCCAGCAGCCAAGAGCGTCTATCCAATGAGCAGTTCTTC
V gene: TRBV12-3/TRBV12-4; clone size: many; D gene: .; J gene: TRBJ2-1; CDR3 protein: CASSPGGAGRNEQFF; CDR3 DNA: TGTGCCAGCAGCCCGGGTGGGGCGGGGAGAAATGAGCAGTTCTTC
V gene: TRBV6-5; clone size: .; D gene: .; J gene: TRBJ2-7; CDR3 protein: CASSYFSQGPREQYF; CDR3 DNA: TGTGCCAGCAGTTACTTCAGTCAGGGACCGAGGGAGCAGTACTTC
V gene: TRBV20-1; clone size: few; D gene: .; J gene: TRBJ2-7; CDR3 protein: CSGIGQPSYEQYF; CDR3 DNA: TGCAGTGGGATTGGACAGCCTTCCTACGAGCAGTACTTC
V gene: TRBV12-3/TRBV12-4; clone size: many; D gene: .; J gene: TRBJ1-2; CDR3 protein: CASKTADGYTF; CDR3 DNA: TGTGCCAGCAAAACGGCAGATGGCTACACCTTC
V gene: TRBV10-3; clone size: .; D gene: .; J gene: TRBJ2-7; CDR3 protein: CAISESREKEYF; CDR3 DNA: TGTGCCATCAGTGAGTCGAGGGAAAAGGAGTACTTC
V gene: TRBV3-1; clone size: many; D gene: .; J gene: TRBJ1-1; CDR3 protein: CASNKGHGGQAFF; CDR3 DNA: TGTGCCAGCAACAAGGGTCACGGGGGCCAAGCTTTCTTT
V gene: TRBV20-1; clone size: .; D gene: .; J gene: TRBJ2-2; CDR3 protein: CSVIANTGELFF; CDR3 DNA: TGCAGTGTAATAGCGAACACCGGGGAGCTGTTTTTT
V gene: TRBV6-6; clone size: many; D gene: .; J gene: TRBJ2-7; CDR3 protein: CASSYGQGSSAAYEQYF; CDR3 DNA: TGTGCCAGCAGTTACGGCCAGGGGTCTTCTGCCGCCTACGAGCAGTACTTC
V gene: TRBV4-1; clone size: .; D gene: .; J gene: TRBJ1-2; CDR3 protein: CASSPEWGEAGYTF; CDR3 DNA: TGCGCCAGCAGCCCAGAGTGGGGAGAAGCTGGCTACACCTTC
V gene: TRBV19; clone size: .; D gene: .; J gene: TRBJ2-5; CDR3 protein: CASSMEGAYQETQYF; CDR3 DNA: TGTGCCAGTAGTATGGAGGGGGCCTATCAAGAGACCCAGTACTTC
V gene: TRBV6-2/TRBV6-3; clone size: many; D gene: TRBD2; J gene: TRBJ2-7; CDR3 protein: CASSDLAGGHYEQYF; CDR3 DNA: TGTGCCAGCAGCGATCTAGCGGGGGGACATTACGAGCAGTACTTC
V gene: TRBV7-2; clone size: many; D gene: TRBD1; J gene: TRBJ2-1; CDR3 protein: CASSQNNRGEEFF; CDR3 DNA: TGTGCCAGCAGCCAAAATAACAGGGGCGAGGAGTTCTTC
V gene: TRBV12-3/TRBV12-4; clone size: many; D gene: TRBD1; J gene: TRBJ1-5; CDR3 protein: CASSLRDRDQPQHF; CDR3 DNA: TGTGCCAGCAGTCTCCGGGACAGAGATCAGCCCCAGCATTTT
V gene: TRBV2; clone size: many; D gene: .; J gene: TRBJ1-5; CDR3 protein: CASSGGLEGLQPQHF; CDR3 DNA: TGTGCCAGCAGTGGAGGTTTAGAGGGGTTACAGCCCCAGCATTTT
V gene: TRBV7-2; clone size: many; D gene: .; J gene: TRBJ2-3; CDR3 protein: CASSLASGIGTDTQYF; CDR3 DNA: TGTGCCAGCAGCTTAGCATCGGGAATTGGCACAGATACGCAGTATTTT
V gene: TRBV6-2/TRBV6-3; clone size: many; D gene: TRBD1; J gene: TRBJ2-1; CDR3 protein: CASSRRSPQGPSSYNEQFF; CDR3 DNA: TGTGCCAGCAGCCGGAGGTCCCCACAGGGGCCGAGCTCCTACAATGAGCAGTTCTTC
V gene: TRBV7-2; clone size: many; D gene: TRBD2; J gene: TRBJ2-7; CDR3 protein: CASSMGLAVAYEQYF; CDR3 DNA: TGTGCCAGCAGCATGGGACTAGCGGTGGCCTACGAGCAGTACTTC
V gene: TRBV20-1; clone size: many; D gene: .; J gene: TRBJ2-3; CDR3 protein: CSARGGYTDTQYF; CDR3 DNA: TGCAGTGCTAGAGGAGGATACACAGATACGCAGTATTTT
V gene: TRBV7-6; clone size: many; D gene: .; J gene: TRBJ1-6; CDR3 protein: CASSQDWTSPLHF; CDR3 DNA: TGTGCCAGCAGCCAGGACTGGACTTCACCCCTCCACTTT
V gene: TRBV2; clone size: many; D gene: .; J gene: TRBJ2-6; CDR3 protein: CASKAAPSGANVLTF; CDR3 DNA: TGTGCCAGCAAAGCAGCCCCCTCTGGGGCCAACGTCCTGACTTTC
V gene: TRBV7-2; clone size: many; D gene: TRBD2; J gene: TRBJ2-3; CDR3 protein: CASSLESGGRTQYF; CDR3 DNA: TGTGCCAGCAGCTTAGAGAGCGGGGGTCGTACGCAGTATTTT
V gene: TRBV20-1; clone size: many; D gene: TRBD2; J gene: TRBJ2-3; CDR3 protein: CSASPGGGTDTQYF; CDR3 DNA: TGCAGTGCTAGCCCCGGGGGGGGCACAGATACGCAGTATTTT
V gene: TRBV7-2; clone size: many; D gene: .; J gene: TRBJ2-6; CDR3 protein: CASSPGANVLTF; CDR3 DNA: TGTGCCAGCAGCCCCGGGGCCAACGTCCTGACTTTC